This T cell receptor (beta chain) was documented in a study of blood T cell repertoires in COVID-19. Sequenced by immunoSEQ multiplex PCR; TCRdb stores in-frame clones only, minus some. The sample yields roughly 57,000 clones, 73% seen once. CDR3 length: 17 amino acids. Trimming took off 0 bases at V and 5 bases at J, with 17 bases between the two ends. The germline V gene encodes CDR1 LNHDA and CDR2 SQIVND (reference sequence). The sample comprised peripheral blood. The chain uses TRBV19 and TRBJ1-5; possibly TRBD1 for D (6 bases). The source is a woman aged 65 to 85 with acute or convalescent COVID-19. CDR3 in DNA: TGTGCCAGTAGTATAGACCACCGCGGACAGCTCTATCAGCCCCAGCATTTT. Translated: CASSIDHRGQLYQPQHF.